A single T cell receptor beta chain is shown here with its context. Source study methods: Scientists estimated how many nucleated cells there were by amplifying reference gene primers. TCRdb's table, derived via immunoSEQ multiplex PCR, lists solely in-frame clones and lacks some. V, J and clone size are those of that table, while D and trimming were read from the DNA. The table shows about 62,000 clones, with around 87% occurring only once. The sample comes from a study of blood T cell repertoires in COVID-19. Turning to the study itself: Sites across the United States, Italy and Spain contributed samples from acute and convalescent COVID-19. T cells, B-cell-depleted T cells, or PBMCs supplied cDNA or gDNA.

This TCR was recovered from a man between 65 and 80 years old with acute or convalescent COVID-19. The material sequenced was peripheral blood.

CDR3 bases: TGTGCCAGCAGCCCATCCCGGGGGGGAGCAGGAAACACCATATATTTT. This translates into CASSPSRGGAGNTIYF. The rearrangement uses TRBV9 and TRBJ1-3; D is possibly TRBD1 (5 bases). Between the trimmed V and J ends, which lost 4 bases and 4 bases, there was a span of 18 bases. This CDR3 region has 16 residues. Per germline, CDR1 SGDLS and CDR2 YYNGEE.